The 5 T cell receptor beta chains reported below all come from one sample, sequenced in a study of T cell responses to AZD1222 COVID-19 vaccine. Clones were read by immunoSEQ multiplex PCR, and TCRdb kept only the in-frame ones, dropping some. Seen here are tens of thousands of clones, roughly four fifths observed once, and the top ten hold about 27%. The sample here was peripheral blood, taken 28 days after the second AZD1222 dose. The receptor source for this set is an adult who received the AZD1222 COVID-19 vaccine.

V usage is TRBV30 and J usage is TRBJ1-1; 8 bases fit TRBD1. The CDR3 runs 13 residues. Germline V gene lookup returns CDR1 GTSNPN and CDR2 SVGIG (reference sequence). With V trimmed by 4 bases and J by 8 bases, 9 bases remained unmatched. Written as DNA, the CDR3 is TGTGCCTGGAATGGACAGGGAGGGTGGGAAGCTTTCTTT. Encoded protein: CAWNGQGGWEAFF. Together with reference TRBV30 and TRBJ1-1, the CDR3 gives the full variable domain: SQTIHQWPATLVQPVGSPLSLECTVEGTSNPNLYWYRQAAGRGLQLLFYSVGIGQISSEVPQNLSASRPQDRQFILSSKKLLLSDSGFYLCAWNGQGGWEAFFGQGTRLTVV.

This clone has only a few counts. The chain employs TRBV19 and TRBJ2-2, with D hard to call. The CDR3 runs 14 residues. CDR1 LNHDA and CDR2 SQIVND come from the germline V gene (reference sequence). The V end was cut by 5 bases, the J end by 3 bases, with 10 bases between. Here the CDR3 reads CASSLHSYTGELFF. The CDR3 DNA reads TGTGCCAGTAGTTTGCACAGCTACACCGGGGAGCTGTTTTTT.

The rearrangement joins TRBV19 to TRBJ2-7, with D perhaps matching TRBD1 (5 bases). The germline V gene has CDR1 LNHDA and CDR2 SQIVND (reference sequence). The V and J ends lost 4 bases and 1 base respectively, with 17 bases between them. The CDR3 sequence is 16 residues long. The DNA for the CDR3 is TGTGCCAGTAGTAAAAGACAGCCGGAAAGATCCTACGAGCAGTACTTC. Its translation is CASSKRQPERSYEQYF.

V gene TRBV5-1 combines with J gene TRBJ1-4; unclear D gene. Germline V gives CDR1 SGHRS, CDR2 YFSETQ. The CDR3 sequence is 15 residues long. Trimming shortened V by 3 bases and J by 4 bases, and 13 bases separated the two germline ends. The CDR3 sequence is CASSSGSGFNEKLFF. The CDR3 DNA follows: TGCGCCAGCAGCTCTGGATCCGGGTTTAATGAAAAACTGTTTTTT.

The chain is built from TRBV9 and TRBJ2-5, with 8 bases identical to TRBD1. The V segment lost 0 bases and the J segment 2 bases; nucleotides outside the gene matches: 3. The CDR3 is made up of 15 amino acids. The germline V gene encodes CDR1 SGDLS and CDR2 YYNGEE. DNA for the CDR3: TGTGCCAGCAGCGTAGATTACAGGGGGCAAGAGACCCAGTACTTC. The encoded protein is CASSVDYRGQETQYF.